This T cell receptor (beta chain) was captured in a study of blood T cell repertoires in COVID-19. Study-level information: Specimens from acute and convalescent COVID-19 originated in the United States, Italy and Spain.

Unmatched junction bases numbered 9, after V lost 4 bases and J lost 0 bases. The CDR3 totals 16 residues. Germline lookup yields CDR1 SEHNR and CDR2 FQNEAQ (reference sequence). Original data processing: Reference gene primer amplification in the assay estimated nucleated cell counts. The table came from immunoSEQ multiplex PCR; TCRdb's copy has only in-frame clones and leaves some out. V and J calls and clone size follow that table, whereas D and trimming were derived from the DNA. Among over 60,000 clones, approximately 90% were seen once, and the ten largest hold 11%. This sequence joins TRBV7-9 and TRBJ2-7; 7 bases line up with TRBD1. The TCR originated in a man aged 65 to 85 with active or convalescent COVID-19. Material for sequencing was peripheral blood. The CDR3 reads CASSSKLGQSSYEQYF. CDR3 nucleotides: TGTGCCAGCAGCTCCAAGCTGGGACAGAGCTCCTACGAGCAGTACTTC.